Listed below are T cell receptor beta chains from one sample, sequenced in a study of Graves' ophthalmopathy and Graves' hyperthyroidism. In TCRdb, the multiplex PCR reads were re-called with MiXCR into one record per CDR3 protein. Here the sample spans some 150,000 distinct CDR3 sequences, around 40% being singletons. Sequencing input: peripheral blood. These receptors were obtained from a man aged 30 to 39 with Graves' ophthalmopathy. Both conserved end residues are part of each CDR3. Each record gives: CDR3 length, V gene, J gene, D gene, clone size, CDR3 DNA, CDR3 protein. A D gene is named only where the DNA matches it firmly. The listing skips clone size in some rows; elsewhere it reads once, few, many or a size class.

length: 11
V: TRBV6-2/TRBV6-3
J: TRBJ2-5
D: NA
size: once
DNA: TGTGCCAGCAGTTACTCTACGGCCCAGTACTTC
CDR3: CASSYSTAQYF

length: 15
V: TRBV28
J: TRBJ2-7
D: NA
size: NA
DNA: TGTGCCACCAGCGGTGTATCGGACTGGTCCTACGAGCAGTACTTC
CDR3: CATSGVSDWSYEQYF

length: 13
V: TRBV12-3/TRBV12-4
J: TRBJ2-7
D: NA
size: NA
DNA: TGTGCCAGCAGTTTAGCGGGATGCCGTGAGCAGTACTTC
CDR3: CASSLAGCREQYF

length: 14
V: TRBV7-2
J: TRBJ2-5
D: TRBD1
size: many
DNA: TGTGCCAGCAGCCGCCGGGACAGGGTGGAGACCCAGTACTTC
CDR3: CASSRRDRVETQYF

length: 14
V: TRBV6-5
J: TRBJ2-1
D: TRBD1
size: NA
DNA: TGTGCCAGCAGTTACCGGACAGGGAACCATGAGCAGTTCTTC
CDR3: CASSYRTGNHEQFF

length: 14
V: TRBV6-1
J: TRBJ1-2
D: NA
size: NA
DNA: TGTGCCAGCAGTGAAGCAGGGGCCAACTATGGCTACACCTTC
CDR3: CASSEAGANYGYTF

length: 14
V: TRBV12-3/TRBV12-4
J: TRBJ2-1
D: NA
size: NA
DNA: TGTGCCAGCAGTTTGGGGGAGTCCTACAATGAGCAGTTCTTC
CDR3: CASSLGESYNEQFF

length: 17
V: TRBV27
J: TRBJ2-7
D: NA
size: NA
DNA: TGTGCCAGCAGCCCTCCCCCCGGGAGACGGAGGGCCTACGAGCAGTACTTC
CDR3: CASSPPPGRRRAYEQYF

length: 12
V: TRBV9
J: TRBJ1-2
D: NA
size: many
DNA: TGTGCCAGCAGCGGAATAGGCTATGGCTACACCTTC
CDR3: CASSGIGYGYTF

length: 14
V: TRBV6-2/TRBV6-3
J: TRBJ2-7
D: TRBD2
size: NA
DNA: TGTGCCAGCAGGTCCGGGACTACGATATACGAGCAGTACTTC
CDR3: CASRSGTTIYEQYF

length: 13
V: TRBV30
J: TRBJ2-5
D: NA
size: many
DNA: TGTGCCTGGAGTCAGGGCTTCCAAGAGACCCAGTACTTC
CDR3: CAWSQGFQETQYF